Presented here are 2 T cell receptor beta chains from one specimen sequenced in a study of blood T cells in healthy people across ages. The second PCR ran about 6 to 12 cycles with a sample-barcoded 5' primer and J-beta primers. TCRdb re-called the 5' RACE reads with MiXCR, one entry per CDR3 protein. Of roughly 1,700,000 distinct CDR3 sequences in the sample, roughly 28% were seen once. Sequenced sample: blood. These receptors came from a woman in her twenties or thirties in good health.

This clonotype was seen more than once but under ten times. V is TRBV24-1 and J is TRBJ1-6; D is unclear. V was cut by 4 bases and J by 6 bases, with 12 bases left in between. In germline, CDR1 is KGHDR, CDR2 SFDVKD. This CDR3 is 15 amino acids long. The CDR3 DNA sequence: TGTGCCACCAGTGACCCACGGTACCCTAATTCACCCCTCCACTTT. Amino acid sequence: CATSDPRYPNSPLHF.

A note on this clonotype: An end of the junction differs from the germline gene, which may be a read error. The rearrangement uses TRBV6-1 and TRBJ2-7; the D gene is possibly TRBD2 (5 bases). The CDR3 contains 13 residues. Germline V CDR1 and CDR2: MNHNS, SASEGT. The CDR3 here is CASSDLGDYVQYF. Written as DNA, the CDR3 is TGTGCCAGCAGTGATTTGGGAGACTACGTGCAGTACTTC.